These T cell receptor beta chains were read from a single sample in a study of OX40 agonist ivuxolimab in advanced cancers. Repertoires were generated with immunoSEQ multiplex PCR, while TCRdb's copy carries only in-frame clones and drops some. The top ten hold approximately 0.56% of the sample, which has approximately 77,000 clones, 92% seen once. Sample: CD4+ or CD8+ T cells sorted from blood, taken in a trial of the OX40 agonist ivuxolimab. The receptors shown here come from an adult with an advanced solid tumor such as melanoma, head and neck, liver or kidney cancer. Each CDR3 is given with its conserved first and last residue. A D gene is named only where the DNA matches it firmly. Part of the rows lack a size; the others show once, few, many or a class for expanded clones.

V: TRBV9; size: .; D: TRBD1; J: TRBJ1-1; DNA: TGTGCCAGCAGCGCCAGACAGGGGGGAGCTTTCTTT; CDR3: CASSARQGGAFF
V: TRBV15; size: .; D: .; J: TRBJ1-6; DNA: TGTGCCACCAGCAGAGGGGACCCGAGGCCCTATAATTCACCCCTCCACTTT; CDR3: CATSRGDPRPYNSPLHF
V: TRBV10-1; size: once; D: TRBD2; J: TRBJ2-1; DNA: TGCGCCAGCAGGGAGGGATTCAGCGGGGGCTACAATGAGCAGTTCTTC; CDR3: CASREGFSGGYNEQFF
V: TRBV7-9; size: .; D: .; J: TRBJ1-2; DNA: TGTGCCAGCAGCCCCGGTCAGGGGGGCTACACCTTC; CDR3: CASSPGQGGYTF
V: TRBV28; size: .; D: .; J: TRBJ2-4; DNA: TGTGCCAGCAGTTCTCCAGGGTCACCAGCCAAAAACATTCAGTACTTC; CDR3: CASSSPGSPAKNIQYF
V: TRBV11-2; size: .; D: TRBD2; J: TRBJ2-7; DNA: TGTGCCAGCAGCTTAGGACTAGCGGGAGGTAACGAGCAGTACTTC; CDR3: CASSLGLAGGNEQYF
V: TRBV6-6; size: .; D: TRBD2; J: TRBJ2-7; DNA: TGTGCCAGCAGTTCCCGATCTAGCGGGAGGGACGAGCAGTACTTC; CDR3: CASSSRSSGRDEQYF
V: TRBV7-2; size: .; D: TRBD2; J: TRBJ2-7; DNA: TGTGCCAGCAGCTTATCTTCACGCGGGAGCAACGAGCAGTACTTC; CDR3: CASSLSSRGSNEQYF
V: TRBV28; size: .; D: .; J: TRBJ2-2; DNA: TGTGCCGGCAGGCGGGACAGAGTCACCGGGGAGCTGTTTTTT; CDR3: CAGRRDRVTGELFF
V: TRBV6-1; size: .; D: .; J: TRBJ1-2; DNA: TGTGCCAGCAGTGAAGGTGAGGGGGGCTGGAACTATGGCTACACCTTC; CDR3: CASSEGEGGWNYGYTF
V: TRBV7-2; size: .; D: TRBD2; J: TRBJ2-7; DNA: TGTGCCAGCAGCGAGAGCGGGAGACGCGAGCAGTACTTC; CDR3: CASSESGRREQYF
V: TRBV5-1; size: .; D: TRBD1; J: TRBJ2-7; DNA: TGCGCCAGCAGCTTGGAGGGTGGGACAGGGTGGAACGAGCAGTACTTC; CDR3: CASSLEGGTGWNEQYF
V: TRBV18; size: once; D: .; J: TRBJ1-1; DNA: TGTGCCAGCTCACCACAATGGAGAGACAGCGAGGCTTTCTTT; CDR3: CASSPQWRDSEAFF
V: TRBV5-4; size: .; D: TRBD1; J: TRBJ2-6; DNA: TGTGCCAGCAGGGGGACAGGGCTTATGGGGGCTGGGGCCAACGTCCTGACTTTC; CDR3: CASRGTGLMGAGANVLTF
V: TRBV5-1; size: .; D: .; J: TRBJ1-1; DNA: TGCGCCAGCAAAGTTGACCCCGGGCAAATAAGCACTGAAGCTTTCTTT; CDR3: CASKVDPGQISTEAFF
V: TRBV18; size: .; D: TRBD1; J: TRBJ1-2; DNA: TGTGCCAGCTCACCACGGGGACAGGACTATGGCTACACCTTC; CDR3: CASSPRGQDYGYTF
V: TRBV7-7; size: .; D: TRBD1; J: TRBJ2-2; DNA: TGTGCTAGCAGCATGGACCTGGGACAGGCGAGCACCGGGGAGCTGTTTTTT; CDR3: CASSMDLGQASTGELFF
V: TRBV10-3; size: .; D: .; J: TRBJ2-7; DNA: TGTGCCATCACCGGAGACAGGCAGTACGAGCAGTACTTC; CDR3: CAITGDRQYEQYF
V: TRBV5-4; size: few; D: .; J: TRBJ2-1; DNA: TGTGCCAGCAGCGGCGGGACAGCCCTCGGAGAGCAGTTCTTC; CDR3: CASSGGTALGEQFF
V: TRBV7-9; size: .; D: TRBD1; J: TRBJ1-2; DNA: TGTGCCAGCAGCCTATGGACAGGGGGATTCGCAAACTATGGCTACACCTTC; CDR3: CASSLWTGGFANYGYTF
V: TRBV5-1; size: few; D: .; J: TRBJ1-1; DNA: TGCGCCAGCAGCTTTGGGGACACTGAAGCTTTCTTT; CDR3: CASSFGDTEAFF
V: TRBV19; size: .; D: .; J: TRBJ2-3; DNA: TGTGCCAGGGGGCCACGACACGGCACAGATACGCAGTATTTT; CDR3: CARGPRHGTDTQYF
V: TRBV5-1; size: .; D: TRBD1; J: TRBJ2-1; DNA: TGCGCCAGCAGCTTGCGACAGGGGGCGGATGAGCAGTTCTTC; CDR3: CASSLRQGADEQFF
V: TRBV7-2; size: once; D: TRBD1; J: TRBJ2-7; DNA: TGTGCCAGCAGCGCACAAACAGGGGCCAGCTACGAGCAGTACTTC; CDR3: CASSAQTGASYEQYF
V: TRBV5-1; size: .; D: .; J: TRBJ2-7; DNA: TGCGCCAGCAGCTTGACGGTTGGGGTACCGGGAGAGCAGTACTTC; CDR3: CASSLTVGVPGEQYF
V: TRBV4-3; size: .; D: .; J: TRBJ1-2; DNA: TGCGCCAGCAGCCAAGATACCAGAACCTATGCCGGCTACACCTTC; CDR3: CASSQDTRTYAGYTF
V: TRBV9; size: .; D: .; J: TRBJ1-2; DNA: TGTGCCAGCAGCCCTCCCGGGAGTCCCTATGGCTACACCTTC; CDR3: CASSPPGSPYGYTF
V: TRBV28; size: .; D: .; J: TRBJ2-2; DNA: TGTGCCAGCAGTCAACCCCCGGGCGGGGAGCTGTTTTTT; CDR3: CASSQPPGGELFF
V: TRBV25-1; size: .; D: .; J: TRBJ2-7; DNA: TGTGCCAGCAGTTCCCAGGGGCGCTACCCAAGCTCCTGGGAGCAGTACTTC; CDR3: CASSSQGRYPSSWEQYF
V: TRBV7-9; size: .; D: TRBD1; J: TRBJ1-1; DNA: TGTGCCAGCAGCAACACAGGGGGCAAGGTCCCTGAAGCTTTCTTT; CDR3: CASSNTGGKVPEAFF
V: TRBV7-2; size: .; D: .; J: TRBJ2-2; DNA: TGTGCCAGCAGCCCCGACCCGTCGGTGGGCGGGGAGCTGTTTTTT; CDR3: CASSPDPSVGGELFF
V: TRBV11-2; size: .; D: .; J: TRBJ2-5; DNA: TGTGCCAGCAGCTTAGATCGAGAGGGGGGGACCCAGTACTTC; CDR3: CASSLDREGGTQYF
V: TRBV19; size: .; D: TRBD1; J: TRBJ1-3; DNA: TGTGCCAGTAGTATGGCCGGGACAGGGACCGTTGGAAACACCATATATTTT; CDR3: CASSMAGTGTVGNTIYF
V: TRBV7-9; size: .; D: .; J: TRBJ1-2; DNA: TGTGCCAGCAGCTTACAGGGCAGGGGTGATTTGACGAACTATGGCTACACCTTC; CDR3: CASSLQGRGDLTNYGYTF
V: TRBV6-6; size: .; D: .; J: TRBJ1-5; DNA: TGTGCCAGCAGTCCGGACGGTAATCAGCCCCAGCATTTT; CDR3: CASSPDGNQPQHF
V: TRBV4-1; size: few; D: TRBD1; J: TRBJ1-5; DNA: TGCGCCAGCAGCCGCACCGGGACAGGCAATCAGCCCCAGCATTTT; CDR3: CASSRTGTGNQPQHF
V: TRBV7-3; size: .; D: TRBD1; J: TRBJ2-2; DNA: TGTGCCAGCAGTGGACAGGGTGACACCGGGGAGCTGTTTTTT; CDR3: CASSGQGDTGELFF
V: TRBV18; size: .; D: .; J: TRBJ1-2; DNA: TGTGCCAGCTCACCGGGGGATAACTATGGCTACACCTTC; CDR3: CASSPGDNYGYTF
V: TRBV2; size: .; D: .; J: TRBJ2-1; DNA: TGTGCCAGCAGTCCTCAAAGGGCACAGTACAATGAGCAGTTCTTC; CDR3: CASSPQRAQYNEQFF
V: TRBV4-3; size: .; D: .; J: TRBJ1-6; DNA: TGCGCCAGCAGCCAAGACCGGGGTCTGGATAATTCACCCCTCCACTTT; CDR3: CASSQDRGLDNSPLHF
V: TRBV6-5; size: .; D: .; J: TRBJ1-2; DNA: TGTGCCAGCAGTTACAGCAGGAGCGGCTACACCTTC; CDR3: CASSYSRSGYTF
V: TRBV20-1; size: .; D: .; J: TRBJ1-1; DNA: TGCAGTGATGGAAGGGAAGCTTTCTTT; CDR3: CSDGREAFF
V: TRBV4-2; size: .; D: .; J: TRBJ2-5; DNA: TGTGCCAGCAGCCAAGAGCGGAGAGGGGCAGAGACCCAGTACTTC; CDR3: CASSQERRGAETQYF
V: TRBV7-8; size: .; D: TRBD2; J: TRBJ2-7; DNA: TGTGCCAGCAGCCCATCTCGGACTAGGAGCTCCTACGAGCAGTACTTC; CDR3: CASSPSRTRSSYEQYF
V: TRBV11-3; size: .; D: .; J: TRBJ2-3; DNA: TGTGCCAGCAGCCCCCCCCGGACCTTCACAGATACGCAGTATTTT; CDR3: CASSPPRTFTDTQYF
V: TRBV5-1; size: once; D: .; J: TRBJ1-1; DNA: TGCGCCAGCAGCTCCTTGACAGATAACACTGAAGCTTTCTTT; CDR3: CASSSLTDNTEAFF
V: TRBV10-3; size: once; D: .; J: TRBJ2-3; DNA: TGTGCCATCAGTTACGGGAGTTCCACAGATACGCAGTATTTT; CDR3: CAISYGSSTDTQYF
V: TRBV4-2; size: .; D: TRBD2; J: TRBJ2-3; DNA: TGTGCCAGCAGCCAAGGGGTAGCGGGGGACGGCACAGATACGCAGTATTTT; CDR3: CASSQGVAGDGTDTQYF
V: TRBV18; size: .; D: TRBD1; J: TRBJ1-3; DNA: TGTGCCAGCTCACTACAATTGGACAGGGGTAACGGAAACACCATATATTTT; CDR3: CASSLQLDRGNGNTIYF
V: TRBV27; size: once; D: TRBD2; J: TRBJ2-7; DNA: TGTGCCAGCAGTAGACGGCTAGCGGGAGTTGGTAACGAGCAGTACTTC; CDR3: CASSRRLAGVGNEQYF
V: TRBV29-1; size: few; D: .; J: TRBJ1-1; DNA: TGCAGCGTTGACCAGGGTAGTATTCAAGCTTTCTTT; CDR3: CSVDQGSIQAFF
V: TRBV2; size: .; D: .; J: TRBJ1-1; DNA: TGTGCCAGCAGTGTCCAGTTTGAAGCTTTCTTT; CDR3: CASSVQFEAFF
V: TRBV5-1; size: .; D: TRBD2; J: TRBJ2-1; DNA: TGCGCCAGCAGCTCACAAGGACTAGCGGGGCTGTCCTACAATGAGCAGTTCTTC; CDR3: CASSSQGLAGLSYNEQFF
V: TRBV28; size: once; D: TRBD2; J: TRBJ2-7; DNA: TGTGCCAGCAGTCGGACTAGCGGGAGTAGTTACGAGCAGTACTTC; CDR3: CASSRTSGSSYEQYF
V: TRBV5-1; size: .; D: TRBD1; J: TRBJ2-5; DNA: TGCGCCAGCAGCTTGGAGGCCAGGGGGCGTAGGACCCAGTACTTC; CDR3: CASSLEARGRRTQYF
V: TRBV6-5; size: .; D: TRBD1; J: TRBJ2-1; DNA: TGTGCCAGCAGTAGAATCCAGGGGGCGAATGAGCAGTTCTTC; CDR3: CASSRIQGANEQFF
V: TRBV11-3; size: .; D: .; J: TRBJ1-1; DNA: TGTGCCAGCAGCTTGGTGCAGGGTGGGGCTTTCTTT; CDR3: CASSLVQGGAFF
V: TRBV9; size: once; D: TRBD1; J: TRBJ2-7; DNA: TGTGCCAGCACCATTGGGGACAGGGGCCCCTACGAGCAGTACTTC; CDR3: CASTIGDRGPYEQYF
V: TRBV7-8; size: .; D: .; J: TRBJ1-5; DNA: TGTGCCAGCAGCTTAGGGTATAGGGGACCCCAGCATTTT; CDR3: CASSLGYRGPQHF
V: TRBV19; size: .; D: .; J: TRBJ1-1; DNA: TGTGCCAGTAGTAGGTCGGACACCGAAGCTTTCTTT; CDR3: CASSRSDTEAFF